The 2 T cell receptor beta chains below come from one sample, sequenced in a study of blood T cell repertoires in COVID-19. Profiling relied on immunoSEQ multiplex PCR, and the TCRdb table lists in-frame clones only, not all of them. The data show some 41,000 clones, 89% seen once. Sequenced: peripheral blood. The receptor source for this set is a man in his 70s with active COVID-19.

This chain links TRBV7-3 with TRBJ1-2; 10 bases map to TRBD1. The junction had 10 bases not matched to a gene; V was cut back by 5 bases and J by 4 bases. CDR1 is SGHTA, CDR2 FQGTGA, per germline. The CDR3 has 16 residues. CDR3 bases: TGTGCCAGCAGCCTCTCGGGGACAGGGGCTTCCTATGGCTACACCTTC. Translating gives CASSLSGTGASYGYTF.

The CDR3 nucleotides are TGTGCCAGCTCACCCCGGGGTCTAAGAAACACCATATATTTT. Translated, it gives CASSPRGLRNTIYF. The chain recombines TRBV18 with TRBJ1-3, with no clear D. The CDR3 is made up of 14 amino acids. The V gene's germline CDR1 is KGHSH and CDR2 LQKENI. V shed 3 bases and J shed 5 bases, with 11 bases lying between them.